The 14 T cell receptor beta chains below were found in one sample sequenced in a study of blood T cell repertoires in COVID-19. Assay: immunoSEQ multiplex PCR; the TCRdb copy retains only in-frame clones and omits some. Of more than 50,000 clones listed, 89% were seen once; the top ten hold approximately 4.9%. Sequencing was performed on peripheral blood. Receptor source: a man aged 60 to 75 with active COVID-19.

The V gene is TRBV18, the J gene TRBJ2-1; a possible D gene is TRBD2 (5 bases). Looked up from germline, CDR1 is KGHSH and CDR2 is LQKENI. The length of the CDR3 is 17 residues. The V end was cut by 1 base, the J end by 0 bases, with 13 bases between. In DNA form, the CDR3 reads TGTGCCAGCTCACCACAGCGGACCGGCAGCTCCTACAATGAGCAGTTCTTC. It encodes CASSPQRTGSSYNEQFF.

The chain joins TRBV11-2 to TRBJ2-2; D is unclear. CDR1 and CDR2 from the germline V gene are SGHAT and FQNNGV. V was clipped by 2 bases and J by 6 bases, with 10 bases between them. The CDR3 extends over 14 amino acids. CDR3: CASSLYSVAGELFF. The CDR3 DNA sequence: TGTGCCAGCAGCTTATATTCGGTGGCCGGGGAGCTGTTTTTT.

The rearrangement links TRBV9 to TRBJ2-2; no clear D gene. CDR1 SGDLS and CDR2 YYNGEE come from the germline V gene. This CDR3 spans 15 amino acids. Trimming took 0 bases from V and 4 from J, leaving 10 bases between them. The CDR3 loop is CASSVEGGGTGELFF. The CDR3 nucleotides read TGTGCCAGCAGCGTAGAAGGCGGTGGCACCGGGGAGCTGTTTTTT.

This chain uses TRBV11-2 with TRBJ2-2; D is undetermined. Deletions cut 5 bases from V and 0 bases from J, with 7 bases between. Germline-derived CDR1 and CDR2 are SGHAT and FQNNGV. The CDR3 spans 14 residues. The CDR3 loop is CASSPQANTGELFF. The CDR3 region has the DNA TGTGCCAGCAGCCCGCAGGCGAACACCGGGGAGCTGTTTTTT.

The gene calls are TRBV5-1 and TRBJ2-1, with TRBD2 matching over 7 bases. CDR3 length: 16 residues. Germline V gene sequence: CDR1 SGHRS, CDR2 YFSETQ. V lost 2 bases and J lost 4; bases outside the gene matches: 9. CDR3 protein: CASSFQLSGIYNEQFF. The CDR3 DNA is TGCGCCAGCAGCTTCCAACTAAGCGGGATATACAATGAGCAGTTCTTC.

In its sample, this clone was seen a few times. The V call is TRBV4-3, the J call TRBJ1-5; a possible D gene is TRBD1 (5 bases). The CDR3 sequence is 13 residues long. Deletions cut 3 bases from V and 2 bases from J, with 5 bases between. Germline assignment: CDR1 LGHNA and CDR2 YSLEER. Here the CDR3 reads CASSQTGNQPQHF. The CDR3 nucleotides are TGCGCCAGCAGCCAGACAGGCAATCAGCCCCAGCATTTT.

This clone was recorded once. The V call is TRBV4-3, the J call TRBJ1-1; 7 nucleotides match TRBD1. The CDR3 has 14 residues. Germline V gene lookup returns CDR1 LGHNA and CDR2 YSLEER. V gave up 1 base and J gave up 2 bases; unmatched junction bases: 1. The CDR3 here is CASSQVGGNTEAFF. The CDR3, as DNA: TGCGCCAGCAGCCAAGTAGGGGGCAACACTGAAGCTTTCTTT.

This chain links TRBV4-1 with TRBJ1-5; 9 bases are shared with TRBD1. Germline V gives CDR1 MGHRA, CDR2 YSYEKL. The V and J ends lost 3 bases and 4 bases, in that order; junction bases with no gene match: 7. This CDR3 has 16 amino acids. The CDR3 coding sequence is TGCGCCAGCAGCCACCTCGGACAGGGGAGGAATCAGCCCCAGCATTTT. It yields the protein CASSHLGQGRNQPQHF.

The chain is built from TRBV3-1 (or the pseudogene TRBV3-2) and TRBJ1-5; D not certain. Trimming took off 5 bases at V and 6 bases at J, with 23 bases between the two ends. In germline, CDR1 is LGHDT, CDR2 YNNKEL (reference sequence). The CDR3 loop spans 17 amino acids. This CDR3 reads CASSYTVEDGVSQPQHF. CDR3 bases: TGTGCCAGCAGCTATACCGTGGAGGACGGAGTAAGTCAGCCCCAGCATTTT.

The V and J genes are TRBV9 and TRBJ1-2; 7 bases agree with TRBD1. Germline loops: CDR1 SGDLS, CDR2 YYNGEE. V lost 4 bases to trimming and J lost 1 base; unmatched junction nucleotides: 7. The CDR3 sequence is 15 residues long. In DNA, the CDR3 is TGTGCCAGCAGCACGGGACAGAGAGATAACTATGGCTACACCTTC. It translates to CASSTGQRDNYGYTF.

V and J are TRBV2 and TRBJ1-2, with D unclear. V was cut by 1 base and J by 0 bases, with 12 bases left in between. Germline CDR1 SNHLY, CDR2 FYNNEI. The length of the CDR3 is 16 residues. The CDR3 sequence is CASSEGGGITNYGYTF. In DNA form, the CDR3 reads TGTGCCAGCAGTGAAGGTGGAGGTATTACTAACTATGGCTACACCTTC.

V usage is TRBV27 and J usage is TRBJ1-6, with 9 positions matching TRBD1. The CDR3 has 15 residues. V dropped 3 bases and J dropped 12; count of bases not matched to a gene: 9. Germline V gene lookup returns CDR1 MNHEY and CDR2 SMNVEV (reference sequence). The chain's CDR3 is CASSLGQGRILPLHF. The CDR3 DNA is TGTGCCAGCAGTTTGGGACAGGGACGGATTTTACCCCTCCACTTT.

The gene calls are TRBV7-2 and TRBJ2-7; 9 nucleotides match TRBD1. J gave up 7 bases and V 4 bases, and 2 bases lay outside the gene matches. The germline gives CDR1 SGHTA, CDR2 FQGNSA. CDR3 size: 12 residues. Written as DNA, the CDR3 is TGTGCCAGCAGCTACGGGACAGGGGAGCAGTACTTC. This gives the protein CASSYGTGEQYF.

This rearrangement joins TRBV11-2 to TRBJ2-3; 7 bases agree with TRBD1. Germline CDR1 and CDR2: SGHAT and FQNNGV. Losses at the gene ends were 5 bases for V and 1 base for J; bases not matched to a gene: 6. CDR3 length: 15 amino acids. The CDR3 DNA is TGTGCCAGCAGCGGCCGGGACAGTCGCACAGATACGCAGTATTTT. It translates to CASSGRDSRTDTQYF.